This T cell receptor (beta chain) was sequenced for a study of vaccination effects on CD4 cells after COVID-19. Antigen-specific CD4+ T cells were expanded (with viral peptide pools) by the ViraFEST assay ahead of sequencing. CD4+ T cell isolation took place after 10 days of culture. Prior SARS-CoV-2 infection was absent in the vaccine recipients, as shown by negative nucleocapsid antibodies. Cultivation was performed at a few million PBMC per well with about 9.6 IU/ml IL-2 and 9.5 to 10 ug/ml peptides added. Half-medium replacement with IL-2 medium occurred on days 3 and 7. TCRdb's table, derived via immunoSEQ multiplex PCR, lists solely in-frame clones and lacks some. The sample holds about 43,000 clones, around 81% seen once. This clone was detected only once. Its antigen is not known. Findings and limits, study-wide: Infection-derived and vaccine-derived clones contracted markedly late after vaccination.

Germline V gene lookup returns CDR1 LNHDA and CDR2 SQIVND (reference sequence). This CDR3 region has 15 residues. The V gene end was trimmed by 5 bases and the J gene end by 5 bases; junction bases not matched to a gene: 7. The rearrangement joins TRBV19 to TRBJ2-1, with 9 bases that match TRBD2. The starting material was CD4+ T cells from PBMCs cultured with SARS-CoV-2 spike peptides, obtained before COVID-19 vaccination. The source is a human donor who received a COVID-19 vaccine. CDR3 sequence: CASSRASGDHNEQFF. CDR3 bases: TGTGCCAGTAGTCGGGCTAGCGGGGACCACAATGAGCAGTTCTTC.